These 16 T cell receptor beta chains share one sample of origin, sequenced in a study of CD8 T cells in Susac syndrome. A quantity of about 0.45 to 1 ug RNA underwent reverse transcription using random hexamers. TCRdb recomputed calls from the immunoSEQ multiplex PCR reads with MiXCR, one row per CDR3 protein. The sample carries under 150,000 distinct CDR3 sequences, approximately 94% recorded once. The specimen was CD4+ T cells from PBMCs. These receptors all come from a human donor with multiple sclerosis.

The chain links TRBV9 to TRBJ2-7; no clear D. Germline assignment: CDR1 SGDLS and CDR2 YYNGEE. There are 13 residues in the CDR3. Trimming removed 3 bases from V and 2 bases from J, with 9 bases in between. CDR3 coding DNA: TGTGCCAGCAGCGGACCAGGAACCTACGAGCAGTACTTC. It yields the protein CASSGPGTYEQYF.

The CDR3 region has the DNA TGCAGTGCTAGCGGACTATCGACCTACGAGCAGTACTTC. Its translation is CSASGLSTYEQYF. The chain uses TRBV20-1 and TRBJ2-7, with D perhaps TRBD2 (6 bases). This CDR3 contains 13 residues. Germline V lookup: CDR1 DFQATT, CDR2 SNEGSKA (reference sequence). V dropped 3 bases and J dropped 2 bases, with 11 bases sitting between them.

This rearrangement joins TRBV14 to TRBJ2-1; the D gene is possibly TRBD2 (7 bases). CDR3 size: 16 residues. V lost 4 bases to trimming and J lost 4 bases, with 17 bases between them. Germline V CDR1 and CDR2: SGHDN, FVKESK. CDR3 sequence (DNA): TGTGCCAGCAGCCGGGGGGGCGATATACTTTACAATGAGCAGTTCTTC. It is translated as CASSRGGDILYNEQFF.

This clonotype came up once. J is TRBJ1-6 and V is TRBV27, with TRBD1 matching over 9 bases. This CDR3 has 14 amino acids. The V and J ends lost 5 bases and 9 bases, in that order; junction bases with no gene match: 5. CDR1 MNHEY and CDR2 SMNVEV come from the germline V gene (reference sequence). In DNA form, the CDR3 reads TGTGCCAGCAGTCGGGGACAGGGAGGTTCACCCCTCCACTTT. Protein: CASSRGQGGSPLHF.

The genes are TRBV4-2 and TRBJ1-1; tentative D call: TRBD1 (5 bases). The germline CDR1 and CDR2 sequences are LGHNA and YNFKEQ. CDR3 length: 12 amino acids. V was clipped by 3 bases and J by 8 bases, with 10 bases between them. CDR3 sequence (DNA): TGTGCCAGCAGCCAGAGGTGGGGGGAAGCTTTCTTT. Its translation: CASSQRWGEAFF.

The chain joins TRBV15 to TRBJ1-4; D might be TRBD1 (6 bases). This CDR3 is 13 amino acids long. Germline V gene lookup returns CDR1 LNHNV and CDR2 YYDKDF (reference sequence). The V end lost 4 bases, the J end lost 11 bases, and 14 bases lay between the germline ends. In nucleotides, the CDR3 is TGTGCCACCAGCACGGGACAATCTCTGAAACTGTTTTTT. Translated: CATSTGQSLKLFF. Full variable domain (outside the CDR3, taken from reference TRBV15 and TRBJ1-4): DAMVIQNPRYQVTQFGKPVTLSCSQTLNHNVMYWYQQKSSQAPKLLFHYYDKDFNNEADTPDNFQSRRPNTSFCFLDIRSPGLGDTAMYLCATSTGQSLKLFFGSGTQLSVL.

The J gene is TRBJ2-1, the V gene TRBV2; 11 bases fit TRBD2. Germline CDR1 is SNHLY and CDR2 is FYNNEI. J gave up 6 bases and V 5 bases, and 9 bases lay outside the gene matches. CDR3 size: 16 residues. The CDR3 region is CASSQLAGAGSNEQFF. The DNA for the CDR3 is TGTGCCAGCAGTCAACTAGCGGGAGCGGGTTCCAATGAGCAGTTCTTC.

CDR3 sequence reads: CATSRDQAGGRETQYF. The CDR3 DNA reads TGTGCCACCAGCAGAGATCAGGCGGGGGGAAGAGAGACCCAGTACTTC. The rearrangement joins TRBV15 to TRBJ2-5, with 8 bases identical to TRBD2. Germline V lookup: CDR1 LNHNV, CDR2 YYDKDF (reference sequence). The CDR3 spans 16 residues. V lost 0 bases to trimming and J lost 4 bases; unmatched junction nucleotides: 7.

This clonotype was recorded once. J is TRBJ2-7 and V is TRBV6-2 or TRBV6-3; 10 nucleotides align to TRBD1. This CDR3 comprises 15 residues. Per germline, CDR1 MNHEY and CDR2 SVGEGT. J was trimmed by 1 base and V by 5 bases; bases with no gene match: 5. The CDR3 DNA is TGTGCCAGCAGTACCCGGGACAGGGGTTCCTACGAGCAGTACTTC. Its protein is CASSTRDRGSYEQYF.

The V gene is TRBV30, the J gene TRBJ2-1; TRBD2 agrees at 9 bases. Germline CDR1 GTSNPN, CDR2 SVGIG (reference sequence). V lost 5 bases and J lost 7; bases outside the gene matches: 9. The CDR3 contains 14 residues. CDR3 bases: TGTGCCTGGGCACCGGGACTAGCTGCAAATGAGCAGTTCTTC. This translates into CAWAPGLAANEQFF.

The chain recombines TRBV12-3 or TRBV12-4 with TRBJ1-2; a possible D gene is TRBD1 (6 bases). The length of the CDR3 is 15 residues. The ends were cut back, 5 bases at V and 0 bases at J, with 13 bases in the middle. The CDR3 DNA follows: TGTGCCAGCAGTCTGCGGGACACTTCTAACTATGGCTACACCTTC. This codes for CASSLRDTSNYGYTF.

This sequence joins TRBV9 and TRBJ2-5, with 11 bases identical to TRBD2. The CDR3 totals 15 residues. V was pared by 4 bases and J by 0 bases, with 2 bases of the junction left unmatched. Germline CDR1 is SGDLS and CDR2 is YYNGEE. DNA of the CDR3: TGTGCCAGCAGCTCGACTAGCGGGGACCAAGAGACCCAGTACTTC. Its protein is CASSSTSGDQETQYF.

V gene TRBV7-9 combines with J gene TRBJ1-4; the match to TRBD1 covers 8 bases. The germline CDR1 and CDR2 sequences are SEHNR and FQNEAQ (reference sequence). The J segment lost 5 bases and the V segment lost 1 base, leaving 0 bases of the junction unmatched. The CDR3 consists of 14 residues. CDR3 sequence: CASSLGQGNEKLFF. The DNA for the CDR3 is TGTGCCAGCAGCTTAGGACAGGGGAATGAAAAACTGTTTTTT.

This chain joins TRBV29-1 and TRBJ2-4, with TRBD2 matching over 13 bases. V shed 7 bases, J shed 5 bases, and the junction held 2 bases outside the gene matches. The CDR3 covers 13 residues. In germline, CDR1 is SQVTM, CDR2 ANQGSEA. CDR3 in amino acids: CSGGTSGENIQYF. DNA for the CDR3: TGCAGCGGGGGGACTAGCGGGGAAAACATTCAGTACTTC.

The chain employs TRBV20-1 and TRBJ2-1; 9 nucleotides match TRBD1. This CDR3 comprises 16 residues. CDR1 is DFQATT and CDR2 is SNEGSKA in the germline V gene (reference sequence). The ends lost 2 bases at V and 4 bases at J; junction bases unmatched: 9. The CDR3 DNA follows: TGCAGTGCTAGACCTCTCGACAGGGGGGGATACAATGAGCAGTTCTTC. As protein: CSARPLDRGGYNEQFF.

This chain joins TRBV27 and TRBJ1-1, with D perhaps matching TRBD1 (6 bases). CDR3 length equals 12 residues. The V gene lost 6 bases and the J gene lost 10 bases, with 15 bases spanning the gap. Per the germline V gene, CDR1 is MNHEY and CDR2 is SMNVEV (reference sequence). The CDR3 nucleotides are TGTGCCAGCAGCCCAAATCAGGGGCGAGCTTTCTTT. Translated: CASSPNQGRAFF.